A single T cell receptor beta chain is shown here with its context. The antigen is unknown. V was pared by 4 bases and J by 6 bases, with 3 bases of the junction left unmatched. The CDR3 has 13 residues. Germline V gene sequence: CDR1 MGHDK, CDR2 SYGVNS. These data come from a study of T cell responses to AZD1222 COVID-19 vaccine. Study-wide results and limits: Two AZD1222 administrations were followed by greater Spike-specific TCR breadth and depth.

TCRdb's copy holds only in-frame clones and misses some; the assay was immunoSEQ multiplex PCR. The profile covers some 130,000 clones, with around nine tenths appearing a single time and approximately 6.8% taken by the ten largest. The sample here was peripheral blood, taken on day 0 of AZD1222 vaccination. The chain employs TRBV25-1 and TRBJ2-7, with TRBD1 matching 10 bases. This clonotype originated in an adult in good health. For the CDR3, the DNA is TGTGCCAGCAGTGGACAGGGGGCTGGCGAGCAGTACTTC. This translates into CASSGQGAGEQYF.